What follows describes a single T cell receptor beta chain. Antigen unknown. The record originates from a study of response to subunit inactivated influenza vaccine. V was trimmed by 4 bases and J by 2 bases, leaving 11 bases between them. CDR3 length: 14 amino acids. CDR1 LGHNA and CDR2 YNFKEQ come from the germline V gene. Via MiXCR, TCRdb re-called the RT-PCR reads, giving one row per CDR3 protein. Altogether hundreds of thousands of distinct CDR3 sequences are present, 14% being singletons, with the ten largest covering 6% to 8%. The study's findings and limits: Authors proposed each seasonal influenza vaccination draws in few new T cells.

The sequencing here drew on PBMCs from blood, taken 14 to 15 days before vaccination. This clonotype was sampled from a man aged 45-65 years who received an inactivated influenza vaccine. The chain is built from TRBV4-2 and TRBJ2-5; TRBD2 might be the D (5 bases). CDR3 amino acids: CASSRVGIQETQYF. CDR3 nucleotides: TGTGCCAGCAGCCGAGTCGGGATTCAAGAGACCCAGTACTTC.